This T cell receptor beta chain comes out of a study of shared clonotypes between healthy human individuals. Study context: The study drew on two women and a few men aged 18 to 49 as donors.

The authors ran the assay at deep level. Replicate PCRs from sorted subsets contained approximately 220 ng DNA, which is around 30,000 T cell genomes. Only in-frame clones appear in the TCRdb table, and some are missing; sequencing was by immunoSEQ multiplex PCR. The profile shows about 2.1 million clones, about 93% of them singletons. Of note for this clone: Its matching antigen is unknown.

Positively selected for CCR7, the CD45RO-negative cells used as naive CD8 cells excluded terminally differentiated effector memory CD45RA+ cells. Study-wide results and caveats: Rarefaction analysis demonstrated incomplete sorted-subset sequencing notwithstanding large depth.

V dropped 4 bases and J dropped 11 bases, with 20 bases sitting between them. Germline lookup yields CDR1 SGHAT and CDR2 FQNNGV. The CDR3 consists of 14 residues. The receptor comes from a man aged 18 to 35 in good health. Some clones in this sample may be carry-over from other donors' samples. This chain links TRBV11-2 with TRBJ1-1; D is perhaps TRBD1 (5 bases). Sample: naive CD8+ T cells from PBMCs. In DNA form, the CDR3 reads TGTGCCAGCAGCTCCTCCGGGGCCGGAAGAACGGCTTTCTTT. Translating it yields CASSSSGAGRTAFF.